Listed here are 6 T cell receptor beta chains from one sample, sequenced in a study of T-cell reconstitution after alpha-beta-depleted transplantation in children. It was with unique molecular identifiers that the TCRbeta library was prepared. Via MiXCR, TCRdb re-called the PCR reads, giving one row per CDR3 protein. The table shows around 700,000 distinct CDR3 sequences, with about an eighth occurring only once. The input for sequencing was PBMCs, taken before TCRalphabeta/CD19-depleted stem cell transplant. The receptors stem from a girl under 10 years old with congenital amegakaryocytic thrombocytopenia, due to receive a stem cell transplant.

J is TRBJ2-7 and V is TRBV20-1; D not resolved. Germline-derived CDR1 and CDR2 are DFQATT and SNEGSKA (reference sequence). This CDR3 has 15 residues. The ends were cut back, 6 bases at V and 2 bases at J, with 20 bases in the middle. This chain's CDR3 is CSAHPVSSIAYEQYF. As DNA, the CDR3 is TGCAGTGCCCACCCCGTTTCGAGTATAGCCTACGAGCAGTACTTC.

In its sample, this clonotype was seen a few times. This sequence joins TRBV4-2 and TRBJ2-7; D may be TRBD1 or TRBD2 (6 bases each). This CDR3 is 15 amino acids long. Germline assignment: CDR1 LGHNA and CDR2 YNFKEQ. Trimming took off 0 bases at V and 0 bases at J, with 9 bases between the two ends. The CDR3 DNA sequence: TGTGCCAGCAGCCAAGATAAGGGGGGCTCCTACGAGCAGTACTTC. Protein: CASSQDKGGSYEQYF.

This clonotype was detected ten times or more. The chain couples TRBV20-1 to TRBJ1-6; a possible D gene is TRBD1 (5 bases). Deletions cut 3 bases from V and 10 bases from J, with 13 bases between. Germline-derived CDR1 and CDR2 are DFQATT and SNEGSKA (reference sequence). There are 13 residues in the CDR3. The CDR3 sequence: CSARGTSASPLHF. As DNA, the CDR3 is TGCAGTGCTAGGGGGACTTCGGCATCACCCCTCCACTTT.

This clonotype was found many times. The chain is built from TRBV20-1 and TRBJ1-1, with 9 bases aligning to TRBD1. Germline V gene data show CDR1 as DFQATT and CDR2 as SNEGSKA (reference sequence). The J segment lost 7 bases and the V segment lost 0 bases, leaving 9 bases of the junction unmatched. CDR3 length equals 15 residues. The CDR3 loop is CSARDLTGGLGEAFF. The DNA for the CDR3 is TGCAGTGCTAGAGATCTCACAGGGGGCTTGGGTGAAGCTTTCTTT.

The rearrangement links TRBV3-1 to TRBJ2-1; either TRBD1 or TRBD2 may fit D (5 bases each). The CDR3 contains 19 residues. Germline CDR1 reads LGHDT; CDR2 reads YNNKEL (reference sequence). Trimming took off 10 bases at V and 3 bases at J, with 31 bases between the two ends. For the CDR3, the DNA is TGTGCCATCAGTTTTCCCGGCAGGGTGGAGAGGGATTGCTACAATGAGCAGTTCTTC. It specifies CAISFPGRVERDCYNEQFF.

The chain recombines TRBV6-5 with TRBJ1-5; no definite D call. This CDR3 region has 16 residues. The V end lost 0 bases, the J end lost 6 bases, and 15 bases lay between the germline ends. Germline-derived CDR1 and CDR2 are MNHEY and SVGAGI. CDR3 sequence (DNA): TGTGCCAGCAGTTACTCACCACGGTTAGGGAGTCAGCCCCAGCATTTT. This translates into CASSYSPRLGSQPQHF.